The present T cell receptor (beta chain) was sequenced within a study of patients and donors after allogeneic stem cell transplantation. Only a few counts were recorded for this clonotype. Trimming pared 5 bases from V and 2 bases from J, leaving 14 bases between. The CDR3 length is 15 residues. The germline gives CDR1 LNHNV, CDR2 YYDKDF (reference sequence). A single record per CDR3 protein comes from TCRdb applying MiXCR to the RT-PCR reads. Counted here are about a million distinct CDR3 sequences, approximately 19% occurring once; the ten biggest clones make up around 6%. The chain has TRBV15 and TRBJ2-3; the D is unclear. The TCR was taken from a human donor who was either an allogeneic HSCT recipient or a stem cell or donor lymphocyte infusion donor (not recorded which). It is not recorded whose cells these are; they may come from a transplant donor. Source material: blood, either unsorted or a sorted T cell fraction (not recorded which). The CDR3 sequence: CATSGFARFTDTQYF. Written as DNA, the CDR3 is TGTGCCACCAGCGGTTTTGCGAGATTCACAGATACGCAGTATTTT.